This T cell receptor beta chain originates from a study of HIV-infected patients and healthy controls. Study-wide results and caveats: The authors saw processing only sixteen HIV-infected individuals as a major limitation on generality.

As to this clonotype: Its matching antigen is unknown.

There are 16 residues in the CDR3. After removal of 0 bases from V and 0 bases from J, the junction contained 3 bases not matched to a gene. Germline V gene lookup returns CDR1 WSHSY and CDR2 SAAADI. Whole blood was used without fractionation, so all unsorted peripheral T cells were included. cDNA was made from roughly 470 ng RNA using alpha and beta constant primers. Using multiplexing indices, alpha and beta chain libraries were generated apart by chain-specific third strand synthesis. The cDNA received a 5' RACE adapter containing a random hexamer plus an SP2 sequencing primer site. One entry per CDR3 protein, called by TCRdb with MiXCR from the 5' RACE reads. Among 4,400 or so distinct CDR3 sequences listed, less than 9% were seen once.

This clonotype was sampled from an adult with HIV infection. Here the sequenced sample was blood, taken before antiretroviral therapy. This chain uses TRBV10-2 with TRBJ1-1; TRBD1 matches 8 bases. The CDR3 DNA is TGCGCCAGCAGTGAGTCGTCAGGGGGCATGAACACTGAAGCTTTCTTT. It yields the protein CASSESSGGMNTEAFF.